This TCR beta chain derives from a study of blood T cell repertoires in COVID-19. About the study: Samples taken during acute and convalescent COVID-19 were collected in the United States, Italy and Spain. Sample material is recorded as cDNA or gDNA derived from T cells, B-cell-depleted T cells, or PBMCs.

Original methodology: Reference gene primer amplification yielded estimated nucleated cell counts. Method: immunoSEQ multiplex PCR; TCRdb's copy keeps in-frame clones and lacks some. V and J calls plus clone size are reproduced from that table; the DNA served to infer D and trimming. The repertoire holds 150,000 to 160,000 clones, with over 75% as singletons. The CDR3 length is 13 residues. Trimming pared 6 bases from V and 8 bases from J, leaving 16 bases between. The sequenced material came from peripheral blood. The genes are TRBV12-3 or TRBV12-4 and TRBJ1-2; D possibly corresponds to TRBD1 (5 bases). This receptor was identified in a woman between 35 and 50 years old with acute or convalescent COVID-19. The chain's CDR3 is CASSYYRPGGYTF. DNA for the CDR3: TGTGCCAGCAGCTACTACAGGCCGGGCGGCTACACCTTC.